This T cell receptor beta chain was retrieved from a study of blood T cell repertoires in COVID-19 (TCRdb year 2020). Notes on the research overall: The collaborator samples originated in the United States, Italy and Spain and spanned the acute and convalescent phases of COVID-19. The prospective study material was composed of cDNA or gDNA derived from T cells, B-cell-depleted T cells, or PBMCs. The dataset comprised deeply sampled blood TCRbeta repertoires from subjects exposed to, actively infected with, or recovered from COVID-19. The repertoires were released in a freely available public database intended as a resource for research on the immune response to SARS-CoV-2. The samples were drawn from two sources: the first 160 participants of the ongoing ImmuneRACE study, and 1,200 or so subjects contributed by 6 global collaborators. A de-identified subject ID, COVID-19 status, age in years and sex were almost always included in the sample metadata. HLA class I and class II types, where available, came from metadata supplied by the sample provider rather than from assay-based typing. General conclusions and limits of the study: Clinical and demographic metadata were provided uncurated, with the amount varying by source and participant.

The collaborating institutions used their own protocols to collect whole blood in K2EDTA tubes. Collaborator samples were shipped for TCRbeta analysis as frozen whole blood, isolated PBMCs, or DNA extracted from either sample type. Looking up the germline V gene (reference sequence) yields CDR1 MNHNY and CDR2 SVGAGI. The V end loses 5 bases and the J end loses 8 bases, and a stretch of 13 bases separates them. Including cysteine and phenylalanine, the CDR3 has 14 amino acids. Only the CDR3 region is kept as DNA, spanning 42 bases read in frame from base 1. The immunoSEQ Assay, a bias-controlled multiplex PCR, was used to amplify TCRbeta CDR3 regions from genomic DNA. The authors' pipeline ran thus. The number of nucleated cells in each sample was estimated from the amplification of reference gene primers within the assay. To quantify the absolute abundance of each unique TCRbeta CDR3 rearrangement, sequence reads were collapsed and filtered. For each sample, productive Simpson clonality was calculated as the square root of Simpson's diversity index across productive rearrangements. Here the immuneACCESS table is served through TCRdb, limited to in-frame sequences with V and J called. Missing clones are a known gap in these copies; in checked studies unresolved V genes cover under half, and the rest lacks a known reason. V, J and clone size reflect that table, while D and trimming were determined from the DNA. The sample has around 80,000 clones on record, 85% to 90% of them singletons. About 4.8% of the sample is held by the ten biggest clonotypes.

Regarding this clone: The antigen this receptor binds is unknown. Base qualities are not recorded, but no much larger clone differs from it by a single base.

The V gene is TRBV6-6 and the J gene is TRBJ1-6, and perhaps TRBD1 as D gene, on 6 matching bases. The clonotype comes from a woman older than 75 with acute or convalescent COVID-19. Sample: peripheral blood. The nucleotides read TGTGCCAGCAGTACAAGGGGGATTGATTCACCCCTCCACTTT. Its protein product is CASSTRGIDSPLHF.